This TCR beta chain was profiled in a study of blood T cell repertoires in COVID-19. Study-wide background: The United States, Italy and Spain provided the acute and convalescent COVID-19 samples. Sample material is recorded as cDNA or gDNA derived from T cells, B-cell-depleted T cells, or PBMCs.

The CDR3 has 15 residues. Germline V gene data show CDR1 as SGHRS and CDR2 as YFSETQ. Unmatched junction bases numbered 3, after V lost 5 bases and J lost 0 bases. In the original workflow: Reference gene primer amplification yielded estimated nucleated cell counts. Sequenced by immunoSEQ multiplex PCR; TCRdb stores in-frame clones only, minus some. V and J calls and clone size are copied from that table; D and trimming were computed from the DNA. The sample shows fewer than 250,000 clones, approximately 83% of them seen only once. The specimen sequenced was peripheral blood. The V and J genes are TRBV5-1 and TRBJ1-3; TRBD1 agrees at 9 bases. This sequence originates from a woman aged 40 to 50 with active or convalescent COVID-19. CDR3 amino acids: CASSQQGASGNTIYF. The DNA for the CDR3 is TGCGCCAGCAGTCAACAGGGGGCCTCTGGAAACACCATATATTTT.